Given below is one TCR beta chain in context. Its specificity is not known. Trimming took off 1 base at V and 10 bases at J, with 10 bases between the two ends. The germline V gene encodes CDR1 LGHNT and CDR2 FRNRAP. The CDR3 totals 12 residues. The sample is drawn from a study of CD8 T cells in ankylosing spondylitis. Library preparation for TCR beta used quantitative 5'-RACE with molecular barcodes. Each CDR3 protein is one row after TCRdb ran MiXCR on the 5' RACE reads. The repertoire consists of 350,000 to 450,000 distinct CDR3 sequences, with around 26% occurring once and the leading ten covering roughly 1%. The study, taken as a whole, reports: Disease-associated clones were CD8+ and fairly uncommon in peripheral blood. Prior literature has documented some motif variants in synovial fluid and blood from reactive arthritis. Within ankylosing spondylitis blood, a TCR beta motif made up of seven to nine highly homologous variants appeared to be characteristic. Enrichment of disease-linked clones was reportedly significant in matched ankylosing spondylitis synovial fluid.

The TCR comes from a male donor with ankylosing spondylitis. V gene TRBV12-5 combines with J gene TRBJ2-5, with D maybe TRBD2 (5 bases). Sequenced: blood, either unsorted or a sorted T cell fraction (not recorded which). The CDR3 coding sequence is TGTGCTAGTGGTTTGGACGTTGCGGGCCAGTACTTC. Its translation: CASGLDVAGQYF.